A single sample gave rise to the 17 T cell receptor beta chains below, sequenced in a study of cytotoxic CD8 clonotypes in ibrutinib-treated CLL. Clones were sequenced by immunoSEQ multiplex PCR, and TCRdb holds only the in-frame ones, with some missing. Of more than 200,000 clones in the sample, about three quarters were seen once. The sample in question was PBMCs, obtained after 24 months of ibrutinib treatment. These receptors all come from a human donor with chronic lymphocytic leukemia.

The V call is TRBV2, the J call TRBJ1-5; no definite D call. V lost 6 bases, J lost 4 bases, and 7 bases lay in between. Germline CDR1 reads SNHLY; CDR2 reads FYNNEI. The CDR3 is 12 amino acids. Here the CDR3 reads CASRRLNQPQHF. The DNA of the CDR3 is TGTGCCAGCAGACGATTGAATCAGCCCCAGCATTTT.

V and J are TRBV7-9 and TRBJ2-5, with D maybe TRBD2 (5 bases). This CDR3 is built from 13 residues. CDR1 and CDR2 from the germline V gene are SEHNR and FQNEAQ (reference sequence). The germline V and J ends were trimmed by 11 bases and 5 bases, with 18 bases remaining between them. CDR3 region: CAGGLTPGETQYF. CDR3 DNA sequence: TGTGCCGGAGGACTGACCCCGGGGGAGACCCAGTACTTC. Full variable domain (missing parts from reference TRBV7-9 and TRBJ2-5): DTGVSQNPRHKITKRGQNVTFRCDPISEHNRLYWYRQTLGQGPEFLTYFQNEAQLEKSRLLSDRFSAERPKGSFSTLEIQRTEQGDSAMYLCAGGLTPGETQYFGPGTRLLVL.

The chain joins TRBV28 to TRBJ2-4; tentatively, D is TRBD1 or TRBD2 (5 bases each). V was pared by 2 bases and J by 0 bases, with 8 bases between. The CDR3 length is 15 residues. The germline V gene has CDR1 MDHEN and CDR2 SYDVKM. The CDR3 region is CASSLRGEAKNIQYF. As DNA, the CDR3 is TGTGCCAGCAGTTTACGAGGGGAAGCCAAAAACATTCAGTACTTC.

The chain couples TRBV2 to TRBJ1-2, with 9 positions matching TRBD1. The ends lost 6 bases at V and 6 bases at J; junction bases unmatched: 5. CDR1 is SNHLY, CDR2 FYNNEI, per germline. The CDR3 is 13 residues long. The CDR3 region is CASSGQGWDGYTF. The CDR3 coding sequence is TGTGCCAGCAGCGGACAGGGGTGGGATGGCTACACCTTC.

The V call is TRBV30, the J call TRBJ2-7; 9 positions match TRBD1. The V gene's germline CDR1 is GTSNPN and CDR2 SVGIG (reference sequence). The V segment lost 5 bases and the J segment 6 bases; nucleotides outside the gene matches: 8. The length of the CDR3 is 13 residues. The CDR3 here is CAWAGTGWGEQYF. DNA for the CDR3: TGTGCCTGGGCCGGGACAGGGTGGGGCGAGCAGTACTTC.

This chain links TRBV2 with TRBJ2-2; tentative D call: TRBD1 (6 bases). The V gene's germline CDR1 is SNHLY and CDR2 FYNNEI. Between the trimmed V and J ends, which lost 8 bases and 0 bases, there was a span of 19 bases. The CDR3 totals 17 residues. CDR3: CASAWEAGTSNTGELFF. The CDR3 nucleotides read TGTGCCAGCGCCTGGGAAGCCGGGACATCGAACACCGGGGAGCTGTTTTTT.

This clone was observed a handful of times. V usage is TRBV4-1 and J usage is TRBJ1-1; D not certain. The germline CDR1 and CDR2 sequences are MGHRA and YSYEKL. This CDR3 is built from 14 residues. Trimming took off 5 bases at V and 3 bases at J, with 13 bases between the two ends. The CDR3, as DNA: TGCGCCAGCAGCGAAAGTGGGGAAGACACTGAAGCTTTCTTT. Its translation is CASSESGEDTEAFF.

The genes are TRBV7-9 and TRBJ1-2; unclear D gene. V was trimmed by 4 bases and J by 8 bases, leaving 8 bases between them. The CDR3 has 11 residues. Germline CDR1 is SEHNR and CDR2 is FQNEAQ (reference sequence). CDR3 nucleotide sequence: TGTGCCAGCAGCTCGCAAACCGGCTACACCTTC. Its translation is CASSSQTGYTF. The full variable domain, rest sourced from reference TRBV7-9 and TRBJ1-2, is DTGVSQNPRHKITKRGQNVTFRCDPISEHNRLYWYRQTLGQGPEFLTYFQNEAQLEKSRLLSDRFSAERPKGSFSTLEIQRTEQGDSAMYLCASSSQTGYTFGSGTRLTVV.

A remark on this clone: This same CDR3 is encoded by further DNA sequences in the sample. The chain uses TRBV11-2 and TRBJ2-7; D gene uncertain. CDR1 is SGHAT, CDR2 FQNNGV, per germline. This CDR3 is built from 12 residues. V was pared by 0 bases and J by 4 bases, with 4 bases between. The CDR3 bases are TGTGCCAGCAGCTTAGATCTTTACGAGCAGTACTTC. Its protein is CASSLDLYEQYF.

The chain couples TRBV28 to TRBJ2-7, with no clear D. CDR3 length equals 11 residues. Germline lookup yields CDR1 MDHEN and CDR2 SYDVKM. The V and J ends lost 8 bases and 2 bases respectively, with 7 bases between them. The CDR3 is CASGDTYEQYF. Written as DNA, the CDR3 is TGTGCCAGCGGCGATACCTACGAGCAGTACTTC.

This chain joins TRBV30 and TRBJ2-5; D is uncertain. The CDR3 covers 11 residues. Germline V CDR1 and CDR2: GTSNPN, SVGIG (reference sequence). V was trimmed by 5 bases and J by 5 bases, leaving 9 bases between them. The CDR3 reads CAWDRQETQYF. Here the CDR3 DNA reads TGTGCCTGGGACCGCCAGGAGACCCAGTACTTC.

The gene calls are TRBV4-1 and TRBJ2-5; possible D gene TRBD1, 6 bases. CDR1 and CDR2 from the germline V gene are MGHRA and YSYEKL. The V end was cut by 3 bases, the J end by 0 bases, with 8 bases between. The CDR3 is 14 residues long. CDR3 nucleotides: TGCGCCAGCAGCCAGGGACACTACCAAGAGACCCAGTACTTC. Encoded protein: CASSQGHYQETQYF.

The chain has TRBV6-6 and TRBJ1-1, with a possible D match to TRBD1 (5 bases). The germline V gene encodes CDR1 MNHNY and CDR2 SVGAGI (reference sequence). The V end lost 8 bases, the J end lost 7 bases, and 14 bases lay between the germline ends. The CDR3 totals 12 residues. This chain's CDR3 is CASGNRGVEAFF. As DNA, the CDR3 is TGTGCCAGCGGTAACCGGGGGGTTGAAGCTTTCTTT.

This sequence joins TRBV9 and TRBJ2-1; no reliable D call. The CDR3 loop spans 11 amino acids. The V end was cut by 0 bases, the J end by 9 bases, with 4 bases between. The germline gives CDR1 SGDLS, CDR2 YYNGEE. CDR3 nucleotide sequence: TGTGCCAGCAGCGTAGATATTGAGCAGTTCTTC. Protein sequence: CASSVDIEQFF. Together with reference TRBV9 and TRBJ2-1, the CDR3 gives the full variable domain: DSGVTQTPKHLITATGQRVTLRCSPRSGDLSVYWYQQSLDQGLQFLIQYYNGEERAKGNILERFSAQQFPDLHSELNLSSLELGDSALYFCASSVDIEQFFGPGTRLTVL.

Note on this clone: At one boundary the junction diverges from the germline segment, which might be a read error. The rearrangement links TRBV7-7 to TRBJ1-2; no firm D call. There are 14 residues in the CDR3. CDR1 is SSHAT and CDR2 is FNYEAQ in the germline V gene (reference sequence). CDR3 sequence reads: CASSSFRLIYGYTF. CDR3 coding DNA: TGTGCTAGCAGCTCGTTTAGGCTTATCTATGGCTACACCTTC.

This chain joins TRBV18 and TRBJ2-7; 8 nucleotides match TRBD1. This CDR3 spans 15 amino acids. Losses at the gene ends were 1 base for V and 6 bases for J; bases not matched to a gene: 8. CDR1 is KGHSH and CDR2 is LQKENI in the germline V gene. The CDR3 DNA reads as TGTGCCAGCTCACCACAAGGACAGGGAGGAATCGAGCAGTACTTC. Translated: CASSPQGQGGIEQYF.

The chain has TRBV25-1 and TRBJ2-1, with 8 bases lining up with TRBD2. The V and J ends lost 8 bases and 6 bases, in that order; junction bases with no gene match: 6. The CDR3 is made up of 13 amino acids. Germline V gives CDR1 MGHDK, CDR2 SYGVNS. The CDR3 bases are TGTGCCAGCTGTAGCGGGACGGGCAATGAGCAGTTCTTC. Its translation is CASCSGTGNEQFF.